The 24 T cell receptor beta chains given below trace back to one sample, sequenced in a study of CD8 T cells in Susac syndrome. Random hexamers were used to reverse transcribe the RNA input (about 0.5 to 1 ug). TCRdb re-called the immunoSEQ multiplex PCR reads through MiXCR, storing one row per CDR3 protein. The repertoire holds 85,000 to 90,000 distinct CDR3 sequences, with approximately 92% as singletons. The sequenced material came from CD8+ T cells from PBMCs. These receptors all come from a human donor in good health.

The CDR3 sequence is CASSNIPGQGPSYTF. The CDR3 nucleotides are TGTGCCAGCAGTAATATACCGGGACAGGGCCCCAGCTACACCTTC. The chain recombines TRBV12-3 or TRBV12-4 with TRBJ1-2, with 9 bases matching TRBD1. V lost 5 bases to trimming and J lost 9 bases; unmatched junction nucleotides: 13. This CDR3 comprises 15 residues.

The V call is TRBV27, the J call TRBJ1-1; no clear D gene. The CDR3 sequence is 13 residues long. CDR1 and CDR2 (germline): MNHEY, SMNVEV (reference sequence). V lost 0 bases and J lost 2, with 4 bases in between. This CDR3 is CASSLSTNTEAFF. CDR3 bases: TGTGCCAGCAGTTTATCGACCAACACTGAAGCTTTCTTT.

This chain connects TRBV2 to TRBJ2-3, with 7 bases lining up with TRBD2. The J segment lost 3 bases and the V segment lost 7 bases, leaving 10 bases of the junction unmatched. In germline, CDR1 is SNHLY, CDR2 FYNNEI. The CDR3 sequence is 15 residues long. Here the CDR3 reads CASITGGFVTDTQYF. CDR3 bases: TGTGCCAGCATCACCGGGGGGTTTGTGACAGATACGCAGTATTTT. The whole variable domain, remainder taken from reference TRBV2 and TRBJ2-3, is EPEVTQTPSHQVTQMGQEVILRCVPISNHLYFYWYRQILGQKVEFLVSFYNNEISEKSEIFDDQFSVERPDGSNFTLKIRSTKLEDSAMYFCASITGGFVTDTQYFGPGTRLTVL.

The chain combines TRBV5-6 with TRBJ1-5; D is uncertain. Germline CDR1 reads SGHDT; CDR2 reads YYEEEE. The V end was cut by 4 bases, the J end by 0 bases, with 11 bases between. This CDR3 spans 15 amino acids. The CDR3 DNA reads TGTGCCAGCAGCGGCCGGGGTTATAGCAATCAGCCCCAGCATTTT. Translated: CASSGRGYSNQPQHF.

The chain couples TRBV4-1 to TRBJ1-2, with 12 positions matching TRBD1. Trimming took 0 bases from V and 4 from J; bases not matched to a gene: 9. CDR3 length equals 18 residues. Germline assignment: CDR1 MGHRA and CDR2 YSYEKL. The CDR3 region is CASSQEGTGGAAGYGYTF. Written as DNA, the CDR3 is TGCGCCAGCAGCCAAGAGGGGACAGGGGGCGCGGCTGGCTATGGCTACACCTTC.

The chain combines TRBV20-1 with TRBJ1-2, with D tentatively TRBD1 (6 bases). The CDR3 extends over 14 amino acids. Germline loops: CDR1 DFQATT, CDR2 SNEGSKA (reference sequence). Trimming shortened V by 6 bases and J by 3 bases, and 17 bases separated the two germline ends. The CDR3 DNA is TGCAGTGCCTCAGATCGGGGGGCCGACTATGGCTACACCTTC. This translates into CSASDRGADYGYTF.

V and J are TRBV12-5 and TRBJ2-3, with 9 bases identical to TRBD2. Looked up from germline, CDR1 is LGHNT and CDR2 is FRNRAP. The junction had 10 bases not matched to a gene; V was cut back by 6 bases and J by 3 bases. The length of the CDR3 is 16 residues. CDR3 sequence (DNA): TGTGCTAGTGGCTCAACCAGCGGGGGGTTAACAGATACGCAGTATTTT. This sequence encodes CASGSTSGGLTDTQYF.

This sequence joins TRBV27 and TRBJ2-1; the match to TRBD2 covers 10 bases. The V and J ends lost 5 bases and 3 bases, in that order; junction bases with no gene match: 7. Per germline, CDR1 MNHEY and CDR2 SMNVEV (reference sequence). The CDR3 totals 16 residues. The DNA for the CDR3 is TGTGCCAGCAGTCCCCCGTTAGCGGGGGGCTACAATGAGCAGTTCTTC. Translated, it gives CASSPPLAGGYNEQFF.

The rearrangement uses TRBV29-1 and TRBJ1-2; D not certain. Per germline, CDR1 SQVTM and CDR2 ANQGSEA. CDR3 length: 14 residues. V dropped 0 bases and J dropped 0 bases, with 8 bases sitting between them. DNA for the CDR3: TGCAGCGTTGAAGAGGGCCAAGCTAACTATGGCTACACCTTC. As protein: CSVEEGQANYGYTF.

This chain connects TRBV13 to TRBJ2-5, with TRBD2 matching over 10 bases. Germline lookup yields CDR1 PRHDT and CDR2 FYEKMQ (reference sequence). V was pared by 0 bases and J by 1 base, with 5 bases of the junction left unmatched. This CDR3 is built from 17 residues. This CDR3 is CASSLGSSGGLQETQYF. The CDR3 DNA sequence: TGTGCCAGCAGCTTAGGGTCTAGCGGGGGCCTCCAAGAGACCCAGTACTTC.

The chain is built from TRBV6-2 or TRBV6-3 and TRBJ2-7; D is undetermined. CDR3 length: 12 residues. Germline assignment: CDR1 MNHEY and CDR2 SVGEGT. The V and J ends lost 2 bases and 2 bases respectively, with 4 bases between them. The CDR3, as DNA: TGTGCCAGCAGTTACCCTCCCTACGAGCAGTACTTC. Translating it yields CASSYPPYEQYF.

The CDR3 DNA reads as TGTGCCAGCAGCCCCCATGGACAGGGAAGGCAGCCCCAGCATTTT. This codes for CASSPHGQGRQPQHF. This sequence joins TRBV7-9 and TRBJ1-5; 8 bases align to TRBD1. J was trimmed by 7 bases and V by 5 bases; bases with no gene match: 10. This CDR3 spans 15 amino acids. CDR1 is SEHNR and CDR2 is FQNEAQ in the germline V gene (reference sequence).

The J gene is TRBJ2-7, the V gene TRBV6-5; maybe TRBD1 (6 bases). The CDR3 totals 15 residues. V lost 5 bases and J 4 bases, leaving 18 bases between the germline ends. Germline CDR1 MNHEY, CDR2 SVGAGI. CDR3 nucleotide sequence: TGTGCCAGCAGTGCCGACAGGCCAATCGATTACGAGCAGTACTTC. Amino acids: CASSADRPIDYEQYF.

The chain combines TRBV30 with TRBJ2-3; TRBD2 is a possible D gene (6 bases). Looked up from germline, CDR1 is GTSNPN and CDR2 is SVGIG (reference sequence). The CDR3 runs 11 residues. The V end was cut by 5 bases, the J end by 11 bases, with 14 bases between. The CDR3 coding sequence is TGTGCCTGGGCCCGACTAGAGGAGCAGTATTTT. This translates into CAWARLEEQYF.

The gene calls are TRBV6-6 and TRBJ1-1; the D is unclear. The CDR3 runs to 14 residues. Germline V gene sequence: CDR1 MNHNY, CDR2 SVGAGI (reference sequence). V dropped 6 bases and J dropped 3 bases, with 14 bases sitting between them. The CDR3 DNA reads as TGTGCCAGCAGCAACGGGCCGTATGACACTGAAGCTTTCTTT. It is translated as CASSNGPYDTEAFF.

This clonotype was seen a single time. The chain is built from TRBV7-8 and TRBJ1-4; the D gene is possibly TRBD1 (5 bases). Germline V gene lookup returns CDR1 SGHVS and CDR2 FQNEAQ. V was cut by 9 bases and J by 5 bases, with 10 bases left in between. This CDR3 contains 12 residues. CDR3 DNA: TGTGCCAGTCGGGGCCGAAATGAAAAACTGTTTTTT. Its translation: CASRGRNEKLFF.

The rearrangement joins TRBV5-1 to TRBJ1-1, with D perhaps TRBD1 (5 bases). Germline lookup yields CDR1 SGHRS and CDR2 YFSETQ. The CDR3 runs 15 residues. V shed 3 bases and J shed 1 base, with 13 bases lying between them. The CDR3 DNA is TGCGCCAGCAGCTCCAGGGAAGGTGGGAACACTGAAGCTTTCTTT. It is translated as CASSSREGGNTEAFF.

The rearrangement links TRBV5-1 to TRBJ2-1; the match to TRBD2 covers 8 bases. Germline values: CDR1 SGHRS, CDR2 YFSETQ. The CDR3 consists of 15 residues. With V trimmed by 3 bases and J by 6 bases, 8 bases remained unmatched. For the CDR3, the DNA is TGCGCCAGCAGCTCCTCCCGGACTAGCAGCAATGAGCAGTTCTTC. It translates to CASSSSRTSSNEQFF. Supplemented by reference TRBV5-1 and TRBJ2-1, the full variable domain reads KAGVTQTPRYLIKTRGQQVTLSCSPISGHRSVSWYQQTPGQGLQFLFEYFSETQRNKGNFPGRFSGRQFSNSRSEMNVSTLELGDSALYLCASSSSRTSSNEQFFGPGTRLTVL.

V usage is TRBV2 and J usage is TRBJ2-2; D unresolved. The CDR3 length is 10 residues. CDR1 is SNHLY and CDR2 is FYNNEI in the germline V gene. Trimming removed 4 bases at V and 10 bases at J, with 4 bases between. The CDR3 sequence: CASSGMELFF. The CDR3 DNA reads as TGTGCCAGCAGTGGGATGGAGCTGTTTTTT. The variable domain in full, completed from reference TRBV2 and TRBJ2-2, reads EPEVTQTPSHQVTQMGQEVILRCVPISNHLYFYWYRQILGQKVEFLVSFYNNEISEKSEIFDDQFSVERPDGSNFTLKIRSTKLEDSAMYFCASSGMELFFGEGSRLTVL.

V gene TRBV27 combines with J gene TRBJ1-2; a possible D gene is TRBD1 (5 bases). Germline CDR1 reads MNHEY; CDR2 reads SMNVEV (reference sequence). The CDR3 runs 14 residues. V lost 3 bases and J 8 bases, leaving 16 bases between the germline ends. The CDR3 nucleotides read TGTGCCAGCAGTTTTATGGGGCCCCAAAGGGGCTACACCTTC. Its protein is CASSFMGPQRGYTF.

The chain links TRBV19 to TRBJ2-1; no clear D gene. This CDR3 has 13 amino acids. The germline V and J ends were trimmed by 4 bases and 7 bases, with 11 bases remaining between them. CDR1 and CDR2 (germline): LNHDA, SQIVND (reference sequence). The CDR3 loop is CASSTTQRNEQFF. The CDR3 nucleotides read TGTGCCAGTAGTACTACTCAACGGAATGAGCAGTTCTTC. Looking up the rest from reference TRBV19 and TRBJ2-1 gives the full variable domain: DGGITQSPKYLFRKEGQNVTLSCEQNLNHDAMYWYRQDPGQGLRLIYYSQIVNDFQKGDIAEGYSVSREKKESFPLTVTSAQKNPTAFYLCASSTTQRNEQFFGPGTRLTVL.

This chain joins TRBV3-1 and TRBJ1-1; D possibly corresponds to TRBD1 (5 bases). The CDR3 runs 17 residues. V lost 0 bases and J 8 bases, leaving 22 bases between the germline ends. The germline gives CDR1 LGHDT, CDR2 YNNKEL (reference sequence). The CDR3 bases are TGTGCCAGCAGCCAAGATCGCCGGGGGGAGGGAAGAGCCGAAGCTTTCTTT. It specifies CASSQDRRGEGRAEAFF.

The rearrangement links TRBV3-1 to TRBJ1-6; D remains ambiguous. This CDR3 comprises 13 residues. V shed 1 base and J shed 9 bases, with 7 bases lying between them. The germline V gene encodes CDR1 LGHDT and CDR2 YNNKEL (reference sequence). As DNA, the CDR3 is TGTGCCAGCAGCCAAGTGCGGGTTTCACCCCTCCACTTT. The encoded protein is CASSQVRVSPLHF.

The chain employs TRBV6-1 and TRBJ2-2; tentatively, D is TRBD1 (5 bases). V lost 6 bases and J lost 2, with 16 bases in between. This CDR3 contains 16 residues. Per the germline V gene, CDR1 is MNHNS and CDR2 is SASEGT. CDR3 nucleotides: TGTGCCAGCAGAATTTACGGACACACTAACACCGGGGAGCTGTTTTTT. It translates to CASRIYGHTNTGELFF.